The 28 T cell receptor beta chains below come from one sample, sequenced in a study of blood T cell repertoires in COVID-19. Generated by immunoSEQ multiplex PCR, the TCRdb table keeps only in-frame clones and is missing some. The sample contains under 45,000 clones, 90% to 95% of which appear only once. Material for sequencing was peripheral blood. The receptors originated from a man between 60 and 70 years old with active or convalescent COVID-19.

V is TRBV6-5 and J is TRBJ1-6, with 8 bases identical to TRBD1. Looked up from germline, CDR1 is MNHEY and CDR2 is SVGAGI. The length of the CDR3 is 14 residues. V was pared by 4 bases and J by 7 bases, with 3 bases of the junction left unmatched. CDR3 in DNA: TGTGCCAGCAGTTTCAACAGGGGGAATTCACCCCTCCACTTT. It encodes CASSFNRGNSPLHF.

This clone was seen only a few times. The chain joins TRBV27 to TRBJ1-4, with TRBD1 identical over 7 bases. Trimming at V came to 9 bases and at J to 2 bases, leaving 18 bases not matched to a gene. The V gene's germline CDR1 is MNHEY and CDR2 SMNVEV (reference sequence). CDR3 size: 18 residues. As DNA, the CDR3 is TGTGCCAGTGTATCGACAGGGAGAGGCCTTCGGACTAATGAAAAACTGTTTTTT. Translated: CASVSTGRGLRTNEKLFF.

This clone was observed once. The J gene is TRBJ1-2, the V gene TRBV28; D is undetermined. CDR3 length: 14 residues. Germline CDR1 is MDHEN and CDR2 is SYDVKM. The germline V and J ends were trimmed by 2 bases and 1 base, with 8 bases remaining between them. In DNA, the CDR3 is TGTGCCAGCAGTTTAACACAGTATAACTATGGCTACACCTTC. Protein product: CASSLTQYNYGYTF.

The V and J genes are TRBV20-1 and TRBJ2-3; D gene ambiguous. Trimming cost V 3 bases and J 3 bases, with 13 bases left between them. This CDR3 is 14 amino acids long. CDR1 is DFQATT, CDR2 SNEGSKA, per germline (reference sequence). CDR3 sequence (DNA): TGCAGTGCTAGTATTAGCTCGAGGACAGATACGCAGTATTTT. Translated, it gives CSASISSRTDTQYF.

This clone was found once. This sequence joins TRBV29-1 and TRBJ1-1; D ambiguous. CDR3 length: 12 amino acids. V was cut by 7 bases and J by 1 base, with 10 bases left in between. The germline V gene has CDR1 SQVTM and CDR2 ANQGSEA. DNA for the CDR3: TGCAGCGCTAACAACGCGAACACTGAAGCTTTCTTT. Its translation: CSANNANTEAFF.

V gene TRBV18 combines with J gene TRBJ2-6, with TRBD1 identical over 7 bases. V lost 5 bases and J lost 2; bases outside the gene matches: 3. The CDR3 has 15 amino acids. The germline V gene has CDR1 KGHSH and CDR2 LQKENI. The CDR3 loop is CASSATGAGANVLTF. The CDR3 DNA reads TGTGCCAGCTCAGCAACAGGGGCTGGGGCCAACGTCCTGACTTTC.

The sample holds one count of this clone. In DNA, the CDR3 is TGTGCCAGCATCGGGACAGGGAAGGAGGGCACTGAAGCTTTCTTT. Its translation is CASIGTGKEGTEAFF. V and J are TRBV5-6 and TRBJ1-1, with 9 nucleotides matching TRBD1. With 6 bases clipped from V and 4 bases from J, the junction kept 10 bases outside the gene matches. Germline assignment: CDR1 SGHDT and CDR2 YYEEEE. This CDR3 has 15 residues. Based on the CDR3 plus reference TRBV5-6 and TRBJ1-1, the full variable domain is DAGVTQSPTHLIKTRGQQVTLRCSPKSGHDTVSWYQQALGQGPQFIFQYYEEEERQRGNFPDRFSGHQFPNYSSELNVNALLLGDSALYLCASIGTGKEGTEAFFGQGTRLTVV.

The chain uses TRBV27 and TRBJ1-2; tentative D call: TRBD1 (5 bases). The germline V gene has CDR1 MNHEY and CDR2 SMNVEV (reference sequence). CDR3 size: 16 residues. Trimming took 5 bases from V and 4 from J, leaving 20 bases between them. The CDR3 sequence: CASSGGLQWGTYGYTF. The CDR3 DNA reads TGTGCCAGCAGTGGGGGACTCCAATGGGGCACCTATGGCTACACCTTC.

This rearrangement joins TRBV28 to TRBJ1-4; 8 nucleotides align to TRBD1. V was clipped by 5 bases and J by 8 bases; unmatched bases: 10. Germline loops: CDR1 MDHEN, CDR2 SYDVKM. The CDR3 is 15 amino acids. In nucleotides, the CDR3 is TGTGCCAGCAGTCCTGGACAGGGTGGCTGGGAAAAACTGTTTTTT. It specifies CASSPGQGGWEKLFF.

The rearrangement joins TRBV11-2 to TRBJ1-1; TRBD1 matches at 11 bases. This CDR3 has 17 residues. Germline CDR1 SGHAT, CDR2 FQNNGV. Unmatched junction bases numbered 13, after V lost 4 bases and J lost 6 bases. CDR3 nucleotide sequence: TGTGCCAGCAGCTCCCGGCGGACAGGGGGCATCCGATCTGAAGCTTTCTTT. Its protein product is CASSSRRTGGIRSEAFF.

This clone was counted once. V usage is TRBV6-5 and J usage is TRBJ2-1; TRBD2 agrees at 8 bases. This CDR3 has 14 amino acids. Germline V CDR1 and CDR2: MNHEY, SVGAGI. Trimming removed 4 bases from V and 6 bases from J; junction bases left unmatched: 5. The CDR3 DNA reads TGTGCCAGCAGTTTGAAGCGGGAGAGCAATGAGCAGTTCTTC. The encoded protein is CASSLKRESNEQFF.

Only one count was recorded for this clone. This chain joins TRBV19 and TRBJ2-1, with TRBD2 matching over 10 bases. Germline CDR1 is LNHDA and CDR2 is SQIVND (reference sequence). This CDR3 has 15 amino acids. V shed 2 bases and J 4 bases; nucleotides not matched to a gene: 2. The CDR3 loop reads CASSITSGVYNEQFF. The CDR3, as DNA: TGTGCCAGTAGTATAACTAGCGGGGTTTACAATGAGCAGTTCTTC.

This chain uses TRBV10-2 with TRBJ2-2; no clear D. The CDR3 spans 10 residues. Germline V gene lookup returns CDR1 WSHSY and CDR2 SAAADI. V was trimmed by 8 bases and J by 8 bases, leaving 6 bases between them. The CDR3 sequence is CASRQGELFF. The CDR3 DNA reads as TGCGCCAGCCGTCAGGGGGAGCTGTTTTTT.

The CDR3 spells CATSRDLSGNTIYF. CDR3 nucleotide sequence: TGTGCCACCAGCAGAGATCTCTCTGGAAACACCATATATTTT. The chain carries TRBV15 and TRBJ1-3; no firm D call. Germline V gene sequence: CDR1 LNHNV, CDR2 YYDKDF (reference sequence). Trimming left V 0 bases short and J 0 bases short, with 3 bases between. The CDR3 has 14 amino acids.

The chain couples TRBV3-1 (or the pseudogene TRBV3-2) to TRBJ2-2, with D perhaps TRBD2 (6 bases). The CDR3 covers 15 residues. V was clipped by 4 bases and J by 1 base, with 10 bases between them. Per the germline V gene, CDR1 is LGHDT and CDR2 is YNNKEL (reference sequence). In nucleotides, the CDR3 is TGTGCCAGCAGCCGTGGGGACTTGAACACCGGGGAGCTGTTTTTT. Translation gives CASSRGDLNTGELFF.

V and J are TRBV10-3 and TRBJ1-4, with 9 bases matching TRBD1. In germline, CDR1 is ENHRY, CDR2 SYGVKD. V was pared by 2 bases and J by 8 bases, with 6 bases of the junction left unmatched. The CDR3 has 15 residues. This CDR3 reads CAISEGRDREEKLFF. Here the CDR3 DNA reads TGTGCCATCAGTGAGGGAAGGGACAGGGAAGAAAAACTGTTTTTT.

The chain combines TRBV5-6 with TRBJ1-1; 8 positions match TRBD1. Germline-derived CDR1 and CDR2 are SGHDT and YYEEEE. Trimming removed 3 bases from V and 0 bases from J; junction bases left unmatched: 7. The CDR3 runs to 16 residues. The CDR3 DNA is TGTGCCAGCAGCTCCGGACAGGGACTAATGAACACTGAAGCTTTCTTT. This sequence encodes CASSSGQGLMNTEAFF.

This clone was found once. The chain joins TRBV4-1 to TRBJ2-2; TRBD2 agrees at 7 bases. V lost 6 bases, J lost 0 bases, and 10 bases stayed unmatched. The CDR3 consists of 17 residues. Germline V gene data show CDR1 as MGHRA and CDR2 as YSYEKL. CDR3 coding DNA: TGCGCCAGCAGGGGGCCTGGTAGCGGGCCGAACACCGGGGAGCTGTTTTTT. Translation: CASRGPGSGPNTGELFF.

V gene TRBV6-1 combines with J gene TRBJ1-3; 8 bases align to TRBD1. Trimming at V came to 3 bases and at J to 6 bases, leaving 1 base not matched to a gene. Germline-derived CDR1 and CDR2 are MNHNS and SASEGT. The CDR3 has 13 residues. The CDR3 region is CASSETGANTIYF. CDR3 DNA: TGTGCCAGCAGTGAGACAGGGGCAAACACCATATATTTT.

V is TRBV3-1 (or the pseudogene TRBV3-2) and J is TRBJ2-2, with 9 positions matching TRBD1. V was pared by 2 bases and J by 5 bases, with 6 bases of the junction left unmatched. The CDR3 is 16 amino acids. Germline V gene lookup returns CDR1 LGHDT and CDR2 YNNKEL (reference sequence). Written as DNA, the CDR3 is TGTGCCAGCAGCCAAACGAGACAGGGGGGAACCGGGGAGCTGTTTTTT. Protein product: CASSQTRQGGTGELFF.

The rearrangement links TRBV9 to TRBJ1-2, with a possible D match to TRBD1 (5 bases). The V end was cut by 1 base, the J end by 0 bases, with 10 bases between. Germline CDR1 reads SGDLS; CDR2 reads YYNGEE. CDR3 length: 15 residues. CDR3 amino acids: CASSVMTDANYGYTF. CDR3 coding DNA: TGTGCCAGCAGCGTAATGACAGACGCTAACTATGGCTACACCTTC. Filled out from reference TRBV9 and TRBJ1-2, the complete variable domain reads DSGVTQTPKHLITATGQRVTLRCSPRSGDLSVYWYQQSLDQGLQFLIQYYNGEERAKGNILERFSAQQFPDLHSELNLSSLELGDSALYFCASSVMTDANYGYTFGSGTRLTVV.

The chain has TRBV3-1 (or the pseudogene TRBV3-2) and TRBJ1-2; the D gene is possibly TRBD1 (5 bases). CDR3 length: 12 amino acids. From germline, CDR1 is LGHDT and CDR2 YNNKEL (reference sequence). V lost 4 bases to trimming and J lost 8 bases, with 11 bases between them. The CDR3 region is CASSLTRGGYTF. CDR3 bases: TGTGCCAGCAGCCTAACACGGGGGGGCTACACCTTC.

The J gene is TRBJ2-7, the V gene TRBV7-6, with TRBD1 matching over 8 bases. V shed 5 bases, J shed 4 bases, and the junction held 7 bases outside the gene matches. Germline values: CDR1 SGHVS, CDR2 FNYEAQ. The CDR3 spans 14 residues. CDR3 in amino acids: CASSPGTGAYEQYF. The CDR3 region has the DNA TGTGCCAGCAGCCCCGGGACAGGTGCTTACGAGCAGTACTTC.

The chain employs TRBV5-1 and TRBJ1-3, with 9 bases identical to TRBD1. This CDR3 spans 18 amino acids. J gave up 4 bases and V 4 bases, and 15 bases lay outside the gene matches. Germline V CDR1 and CDR2: SGHRS, YFSETQ. The CDR3, as DNA: TGCGCCAGCAGCGCCATTATACAGGGGGCGCGTTCAGGAAACACCATATATTTT. This translates into CASSAIIQGARSGNTIYF.

This clone was found a few times. V usage is TRBV3-1 (or the pseudogene TRBV3-2) and J usage is TRBJ2-7, with TRBD2 matching over 13 bases. CDR1 and CDR2 (germline): LGHDT, YNNKEL (reference sequence). Unmatched junction bases numbered 13, after V lost 2 bases and J lost 6 bases. The CDR3 runs 18 residues. CDR3 sequence: CASSQRTSGRRLQGEQYF. The CDR3 region has the DNA TGTGCCAGCAGCCAAAGGACTAGCGGGAGACGGTTGCAAGGCGAGCAGTACTTC.

The gene calls are TRBV19 and TRBJ1-5, with D perhaps matching TRBD1 (6 bases). The CDR3 extends over 15 amino acids. Trimming removed 6 bases at V and 7 bases at J, with 19 bases between. The germline CDR1 and CDR2 sequences are LNHDA and SQIVND (reference sequence). In nucleotides, the CDR3 is TGTGCCAGTAGCGAACCTACAGGGACGTGGCAGCCCCAGCATTTT. Translating gives CASSEPTGTWQPQHF.

This chain uses TRBV6-5 with TRBJ2-3; 11 bases map to TRBD2. CDR1 and CDR2 from the germline V gene are MNHEY and SVGAGI. The CDR3 has 16 residues. V was clipped by 2 bases and J by 5 bases; unmatched bases: 6. The DNA of the CDR3 is TGTGCCAGCAGTTACACCCCTAGCGGGGGGAGAGATACGCAGTATTTT. It yields the protein CASSYTPSGGRDTQYF.

This clone was seen once. The CDR3 nucleotides are TGCGCCAGCAGCCCCTGGACAGGCTATGGCTACACCTTC. Residues: CASSPWTGYGYTF. The chain has TRBV4-3 and TRBJ1-2; 7 bases map to TRBD1. With V trimmed by 4 bases and J by 4 bases, 3 bases remained unmatched. The CDR3 sequence is 13 residues long. In germline, CDR1 is LGHNA, CDR2 YSLEER.